At least ten counts were recorded for the clone carrying this T cell receptor beta chain. Its antigen is as yet unknown. CDR1 SGHRS and CDR2 YFSETQ come from the germline V gene. The CDR3 loop spans 13 amino acids. The V segment lost 2 bases and the J segment 10 bases; nucleotides outside the gene matches: 6. The source of the sample is a study of regulatory T cells in long-lasting Graves disease. General study findings and limits: Persistent patients had more shared public clonotypes (about 2,700) than new patients (around 1,000). Patients with persistent disease showed a bias toward TRBV28, TRBJ1-2 and TRBJ2-5.

Library construction for TCR beta used iRepertoire HTBI primers and Arm-PCR of CDR3 regions. MiXCR, applied by TCRdb to the multiplex PCR reads, yields one record per CDR3 protein. The profile shows some 350,000 distinct CDR3 sequences, around 15% of them singletons. Specified time point: newly diagnosed GD, antithyroid drugs for less than 3 months. Researchers made the TCR library from RNA that was extracted from PBMCs. A further study also used this sample, focusing on T cells in Graves' hyperthyroidism and ophthalmopathy.

The chain couples TRBV5-1 to TRBJ2-1; 7 bases agree with TRBD2. The receptor's source is a woman between 18 and 30 years old with Graves disease. The sequences come from peripheral blood mononuclear cells (PBMCs), collected at new diagnosis, from a patient treated with antithyroid drugs. CDR3 nucleotides: TGCGCCAGCAGCTTCACTAGCGATCGCGAGCAGTTCTTC. Its protein product is CASSFTSDREQFF.